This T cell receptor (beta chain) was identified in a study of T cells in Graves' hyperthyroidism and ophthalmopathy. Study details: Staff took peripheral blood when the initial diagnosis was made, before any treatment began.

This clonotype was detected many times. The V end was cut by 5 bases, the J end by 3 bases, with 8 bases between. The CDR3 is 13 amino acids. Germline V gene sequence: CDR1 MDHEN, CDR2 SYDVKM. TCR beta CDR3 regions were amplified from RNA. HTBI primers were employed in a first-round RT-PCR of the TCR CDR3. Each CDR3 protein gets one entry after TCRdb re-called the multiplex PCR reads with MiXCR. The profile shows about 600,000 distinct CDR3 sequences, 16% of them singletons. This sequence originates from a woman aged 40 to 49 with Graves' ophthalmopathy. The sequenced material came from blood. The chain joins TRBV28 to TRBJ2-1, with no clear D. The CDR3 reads CASSANYYNEQFF. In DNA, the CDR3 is TGTGCCAGCAGTGCCAACTACTACAATGAGCAGTTCTTC.